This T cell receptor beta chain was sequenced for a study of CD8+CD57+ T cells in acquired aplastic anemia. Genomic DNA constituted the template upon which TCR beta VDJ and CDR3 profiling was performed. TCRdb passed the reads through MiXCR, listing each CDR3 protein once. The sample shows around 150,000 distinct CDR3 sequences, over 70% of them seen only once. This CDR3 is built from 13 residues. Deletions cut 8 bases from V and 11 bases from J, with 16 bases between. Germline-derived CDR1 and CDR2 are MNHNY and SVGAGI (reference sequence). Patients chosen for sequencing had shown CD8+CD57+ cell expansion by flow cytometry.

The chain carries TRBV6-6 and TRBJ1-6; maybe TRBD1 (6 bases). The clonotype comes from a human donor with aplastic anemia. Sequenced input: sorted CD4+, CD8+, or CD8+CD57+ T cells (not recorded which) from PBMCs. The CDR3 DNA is TGTGCCAGCCTAAGGGGGGGCAGGACACCCCTCCACTTT. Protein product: CASLRGGRTPLHF.